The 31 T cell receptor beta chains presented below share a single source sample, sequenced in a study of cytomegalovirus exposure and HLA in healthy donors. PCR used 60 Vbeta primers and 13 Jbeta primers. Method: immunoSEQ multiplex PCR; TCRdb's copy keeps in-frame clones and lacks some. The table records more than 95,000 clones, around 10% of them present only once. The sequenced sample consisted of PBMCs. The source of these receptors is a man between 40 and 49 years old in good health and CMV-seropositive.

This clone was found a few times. As DNA, the CDR3 is TGTGCCAGCAGTTTTGAGGAGACCCAGTACTTC. This gives the protein CASSFEETQYF. The chain has TRBV28 and TRBJ2-5; D call uncertain. The CDR3 is 11 amino acids. V was cut by 3 bases and J by 5 bases, with 4 bases left in between. CDR1 is MDHEN, CDR2 SYDVKM, per germline.

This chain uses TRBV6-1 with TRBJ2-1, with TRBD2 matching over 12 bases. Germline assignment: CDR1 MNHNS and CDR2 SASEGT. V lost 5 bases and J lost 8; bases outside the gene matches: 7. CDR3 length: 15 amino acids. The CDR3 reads CASSLAGGSIDEQFF. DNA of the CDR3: TGTGCCAGCAGTCTAGCGGGAGGGAGCATCGATGAGCAGTTCTTC.

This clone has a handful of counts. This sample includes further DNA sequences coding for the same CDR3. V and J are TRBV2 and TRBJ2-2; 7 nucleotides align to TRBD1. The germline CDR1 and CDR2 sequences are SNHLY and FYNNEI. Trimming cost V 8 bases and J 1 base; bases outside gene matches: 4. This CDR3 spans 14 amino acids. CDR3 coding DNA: TGTGCCAGCGAGGGGGCCGAGAACACCGGGGAGCTGTTTTTT. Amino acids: CASEGAENTGELFF.

The CDR3 DNA sequence: TGTGCCAGCAGTATTGAGGCGGCTGAGAGGAGCTCCTACGAGCAGTACTTC. Amino acids: CASSIEAAERSSYEQYF. V and J are TRBV25-1 and TRBJ2-7; D not resolved. The length of the CDR3 is 17 residues. Looked up from germline, CDR1 is MGHDK and CDR2 is SYGVNS. V dropped 5 bases and J dropped 0 bases, with 20 bases sitting between them.

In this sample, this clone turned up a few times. The CDR3 nucleotides are TGCGCCAGCAGCAGGGGGCAGGGGCAAGAGACCCAGTACTTC. Residues: CASSRGQGQETQYF. The chain couples TRBV5-1 to TRBJ2-5; 7 bases agree with TRBD1. Trimming cost V 4 bases and J 2 bases; bases outside gene matches: 5. CDR3 length equals 14 residues. The germline CDR1 and CDR2 sequences are SGHRS and YFSETQ.

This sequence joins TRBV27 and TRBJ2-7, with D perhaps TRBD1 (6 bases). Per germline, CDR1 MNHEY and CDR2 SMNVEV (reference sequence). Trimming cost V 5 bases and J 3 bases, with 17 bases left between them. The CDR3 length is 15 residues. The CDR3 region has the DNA TGTGCCAGCAGTCCTTCAGGGGATTCCTACTACGAGCAGTACTTC. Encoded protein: CASSPSGDSYYEQYF.

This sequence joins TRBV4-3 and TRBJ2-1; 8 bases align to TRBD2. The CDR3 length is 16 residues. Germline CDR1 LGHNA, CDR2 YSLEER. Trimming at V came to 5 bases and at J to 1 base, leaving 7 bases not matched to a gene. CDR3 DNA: TGCGCCAGCAGCGAAATGGCTAGCGGGTCCTACAATGAGCAGTTCTTC. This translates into CASSEMASGSYNEQFF.

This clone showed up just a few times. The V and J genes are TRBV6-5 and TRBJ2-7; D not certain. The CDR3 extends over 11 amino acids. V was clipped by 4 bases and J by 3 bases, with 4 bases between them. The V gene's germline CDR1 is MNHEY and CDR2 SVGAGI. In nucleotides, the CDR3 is TGTGCCAGCAGTTCAAACTACGAGCAGTACTTC. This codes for CASSSNYEQYF.

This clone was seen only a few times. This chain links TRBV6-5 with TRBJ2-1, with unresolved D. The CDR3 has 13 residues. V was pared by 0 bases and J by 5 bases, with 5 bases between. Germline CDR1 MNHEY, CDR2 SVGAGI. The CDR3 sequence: CASSYSRDNEQFF. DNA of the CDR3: TGTGCCAGCAGTTACTCGCGAGACAATGAGCAGTTCTTC.

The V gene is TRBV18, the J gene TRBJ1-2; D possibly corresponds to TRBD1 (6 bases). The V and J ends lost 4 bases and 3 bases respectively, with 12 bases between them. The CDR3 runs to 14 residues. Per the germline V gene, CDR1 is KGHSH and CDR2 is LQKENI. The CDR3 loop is CASSQRQADYGYTF. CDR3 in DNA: TGTGCCAGCTCACAACGACAGGCGGACTATGGCTACACCTTC.

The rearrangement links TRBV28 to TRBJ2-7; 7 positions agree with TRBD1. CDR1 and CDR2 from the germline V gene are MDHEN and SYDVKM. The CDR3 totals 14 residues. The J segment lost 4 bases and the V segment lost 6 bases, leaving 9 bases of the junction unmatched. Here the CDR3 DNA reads TGTGCCAGCAGCTCTATTAGGGGGCGGTACGAGCAGTACTTC. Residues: CASSSIRGRYEQYF.

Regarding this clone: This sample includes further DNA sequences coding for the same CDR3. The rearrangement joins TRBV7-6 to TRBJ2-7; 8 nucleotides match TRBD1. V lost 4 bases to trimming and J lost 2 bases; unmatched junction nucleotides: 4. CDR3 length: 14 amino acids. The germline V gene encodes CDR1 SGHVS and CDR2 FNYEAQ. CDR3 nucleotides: TGTGCCAGCAGCTCCGACAGGGGCCCCTACGAGCAGTACTTC. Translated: CASSSDRGPYEQYF.

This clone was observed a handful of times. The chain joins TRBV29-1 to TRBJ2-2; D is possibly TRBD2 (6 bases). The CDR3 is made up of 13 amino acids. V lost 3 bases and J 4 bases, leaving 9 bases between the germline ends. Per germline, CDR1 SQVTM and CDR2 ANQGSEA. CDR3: CSVDGRGTGELFF. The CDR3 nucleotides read TGCAGCGTTGACGGGAGAGGCACCGGGGAGCTGTTTTTT.

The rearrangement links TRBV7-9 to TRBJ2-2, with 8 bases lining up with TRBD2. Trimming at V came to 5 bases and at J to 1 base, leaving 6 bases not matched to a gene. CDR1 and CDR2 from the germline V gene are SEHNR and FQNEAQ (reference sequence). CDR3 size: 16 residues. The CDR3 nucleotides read TGTGCCAGCAGCGACAGGAGCGGGAGGAACACCGGGGAGCTGTTTTTT. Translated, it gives CASSDRSGRNTGELFF.

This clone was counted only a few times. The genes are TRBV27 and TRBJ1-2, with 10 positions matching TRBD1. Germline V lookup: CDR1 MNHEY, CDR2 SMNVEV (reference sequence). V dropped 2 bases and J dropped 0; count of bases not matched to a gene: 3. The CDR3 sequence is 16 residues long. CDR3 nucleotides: TGTGCCAGCAGTTTAGCGACAGGGGGCCCTAACTATGGCTACACCTTC. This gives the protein CASSLATGGPNYGYTF.

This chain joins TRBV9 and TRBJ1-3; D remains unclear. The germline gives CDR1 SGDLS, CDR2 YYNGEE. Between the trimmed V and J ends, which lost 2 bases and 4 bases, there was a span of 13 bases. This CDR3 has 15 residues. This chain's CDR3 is CASSVGRRGGNTIYF. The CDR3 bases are TGTGCCAGCAGCGTCGGAAGACGGGGAGGAAACACCATATATTTT. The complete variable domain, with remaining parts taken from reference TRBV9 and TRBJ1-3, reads DSGVTQTPKHLITATGQRVTLRCSPRSGDLSVYWYQQSLDQGLQFLIQYYNGEERAKGNILERFSAQQFPDLHSELNLSSLELGDSALYFCASSVGRRGGNTIYFGEGSWLTVV.

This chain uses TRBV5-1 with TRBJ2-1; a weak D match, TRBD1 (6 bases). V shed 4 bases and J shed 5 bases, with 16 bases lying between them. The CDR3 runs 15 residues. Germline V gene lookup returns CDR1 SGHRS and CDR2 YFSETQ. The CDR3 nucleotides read TGCGCCAGCAGCGGGTCGGGACAAGCAGACAATGAGCAGTTCTTC. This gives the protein CASSGSGQADNEQFF.

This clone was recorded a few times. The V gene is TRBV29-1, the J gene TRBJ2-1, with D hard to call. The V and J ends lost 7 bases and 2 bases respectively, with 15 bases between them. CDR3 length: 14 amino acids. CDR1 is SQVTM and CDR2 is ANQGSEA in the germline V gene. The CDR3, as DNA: TGCAGCGGTAGCCTCGCGCTTACCTACAATGAGCAGTTCTTC. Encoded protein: CSGSLALTYNEQFF.

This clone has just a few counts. The CDR3 reads CASSLGTSGSYNEQFF. CDR3 nucleotides: TGTGCCAGCAGCTTGGGGACTAGCGGTTCATACAATGAGCAGTTCTTC. The chain couples TRBV5-6 to TRBJ2-1, with 10 bases aligning to TRBD2. CDR3 length: 16 amino acids. Trimming removed 0 bases from V and 4 bases from J; junction bases left unmatched: 4. Germline CDR1 and CDR2: SGHDT and YYEEEE.

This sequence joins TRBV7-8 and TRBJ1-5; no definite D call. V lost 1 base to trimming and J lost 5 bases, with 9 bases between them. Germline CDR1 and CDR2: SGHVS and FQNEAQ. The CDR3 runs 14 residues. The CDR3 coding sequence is TGTGCCAGCAGCTTAGGGTCAGTCGATCAGCCCCAGCATTTT. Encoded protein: CASSLGSVDQPQHF. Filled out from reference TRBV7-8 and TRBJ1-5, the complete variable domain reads GAGVSQSPRYKVAKRGQDVALRCDPISGHVSLFWYQQALGQGPEFLTYFQNEAQLDKSGLPSDRFFAERPEGSVSTLKIQRTQQEDSAVYLCASSLGSVDQPQHFGDGTRLSIL.

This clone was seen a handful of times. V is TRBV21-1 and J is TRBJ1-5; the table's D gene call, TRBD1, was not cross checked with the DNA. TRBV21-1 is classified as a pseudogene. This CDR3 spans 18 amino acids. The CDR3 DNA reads TGTGCCAGCAGCAAAGATCCGGGACAGCAAATAGACAATCAGCCCCAGCATTTT. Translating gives CASSKDPGQQIDNQPQHF.

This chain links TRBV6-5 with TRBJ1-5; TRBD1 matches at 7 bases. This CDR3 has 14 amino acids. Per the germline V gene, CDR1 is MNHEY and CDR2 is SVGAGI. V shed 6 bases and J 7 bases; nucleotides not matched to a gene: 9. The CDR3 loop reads CASSKQGQWQPQHF. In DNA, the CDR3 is TGTGCCAGCAGCAAACAGGGGCAATGGCAGCCCCAGCATTTT.

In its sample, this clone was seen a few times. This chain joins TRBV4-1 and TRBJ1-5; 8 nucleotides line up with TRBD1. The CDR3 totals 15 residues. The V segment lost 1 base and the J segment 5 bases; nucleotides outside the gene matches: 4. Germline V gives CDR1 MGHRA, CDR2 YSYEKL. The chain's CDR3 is CASSQVGQADQPQHF. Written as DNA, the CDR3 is TGCGCCAGCAGCCAAGTGGGACAGGCTGATCAGCCCCAGCATTTT.

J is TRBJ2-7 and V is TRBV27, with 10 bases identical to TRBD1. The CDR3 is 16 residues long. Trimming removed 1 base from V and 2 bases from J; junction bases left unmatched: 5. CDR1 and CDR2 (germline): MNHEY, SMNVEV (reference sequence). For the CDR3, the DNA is TGTGCCAGCAGTTTATACCCCGGACAGGGGGCCTACGAGCAGTACTTC. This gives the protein CASSLYPGQGAYEQYF.

The chain's CDR3 is CASEPGLAQETQYF. DNA of the CDR3: TGTGCCAGCGAACCGGGACTCGCGCAAGAGACCCAGTACTTC. The chain links TRBV5-6 to TRBJ2-5, with D tentatively TRBD2 (6 bases). Germline V CDR1 and CDR2: SGHDT, YYEEEE. The CDR3 runs 14 residues. Trimming pared 7 bases from V and 2 bases from J, leaving 15 bases between. The entire variable domain, with the rest obtained from reference TRBV5-6 and TRBJ2-5, is as follows: DAGVTQSPTHLIKTRGQQVTLRCSPKSGHDTVSWYQQALGQGPQFIFQYYEEEERQRGNFPDRFSGHQFPNYSSELNVNALLLGDSALYLCASEPGLAQETQYFGPGTRLLVL.

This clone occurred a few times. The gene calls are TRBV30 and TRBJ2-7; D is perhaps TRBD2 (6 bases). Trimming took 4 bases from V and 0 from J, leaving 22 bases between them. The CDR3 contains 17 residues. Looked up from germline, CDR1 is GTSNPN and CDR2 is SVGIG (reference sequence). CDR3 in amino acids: CAWTLKVGSGSSYEQYF. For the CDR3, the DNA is TGTGCCTGGACCCTAAAGGTGGGTAGCGGTAGCTCCTACGAGCAGTACTTC.

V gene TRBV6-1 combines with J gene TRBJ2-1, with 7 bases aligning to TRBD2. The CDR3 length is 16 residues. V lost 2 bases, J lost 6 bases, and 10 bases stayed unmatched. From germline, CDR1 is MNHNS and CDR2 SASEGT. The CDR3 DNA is TGTGCCAGCAGTGAAAATCTAGCGGCCGTCTTCAATGAGCAGTTCTTC. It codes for CASSENLAAVFNEQFF.

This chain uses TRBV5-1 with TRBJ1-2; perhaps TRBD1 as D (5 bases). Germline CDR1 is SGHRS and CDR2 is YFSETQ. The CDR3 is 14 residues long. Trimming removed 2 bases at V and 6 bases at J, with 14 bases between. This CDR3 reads CASSFSGEGNGYTF. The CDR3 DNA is TGCGCCAGCAGCTTTTCGGGGGAGGGGAATGGCTACACCTTC.

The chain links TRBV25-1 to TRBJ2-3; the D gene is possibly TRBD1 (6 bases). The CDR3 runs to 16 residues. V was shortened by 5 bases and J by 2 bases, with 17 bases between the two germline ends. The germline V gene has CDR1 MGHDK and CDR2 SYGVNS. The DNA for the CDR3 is TGTGCCAGCAGTAGCACCGAGGGGGTGGACACAGATACGCAGTATTTT. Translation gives CASSSTEGVDTDTQYF.

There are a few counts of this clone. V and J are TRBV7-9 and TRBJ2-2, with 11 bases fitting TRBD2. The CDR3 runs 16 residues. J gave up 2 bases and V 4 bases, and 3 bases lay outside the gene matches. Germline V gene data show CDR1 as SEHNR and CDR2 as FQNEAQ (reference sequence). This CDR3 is CASSSTSGKNTGELFF. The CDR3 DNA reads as TGTGCCAGCAGCTCGACTAGCGGGAAAAACACCGGGGAGCTGTTTTTT.

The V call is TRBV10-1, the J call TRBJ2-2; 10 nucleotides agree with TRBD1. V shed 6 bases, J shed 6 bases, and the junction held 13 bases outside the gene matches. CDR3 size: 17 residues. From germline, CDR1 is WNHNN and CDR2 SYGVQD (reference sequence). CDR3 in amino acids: CASSTITGTGDSGELFF. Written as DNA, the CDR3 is TGCGCCAGCAGCACAATCACCGGGACAGGGGATTCCGGGGAGCTGTTTTTT.